The clone carrying this T cell receptor (beta chain) was seen a few times. This sample was included in a study of blood T cell repertoires in COVID-19. This CDR3 comprises 13 residues. With 4 bases removed from V and 5 bases from J, the gap between germline ends came to 9 bases. In germline, CDR1 is LGHDT, CDR2 YNNKEL (reference sequence). Study processing details: The authors estimated nucleated cell counts from reference gene primer amplification. Measured with immunoSEQ multiplex PCR; TCRdb has only the in-frame clones, and not every one. The D gene and trimming were derived from the DNA, and the V and J assignments and clone size from that table. This table holds around 140,000 clones, 75% to 80% found once.

The TCR originated in a woman aged 50 to 65 who had recovered from COVID-19. The V and J genes are TRBV3-1 (or the pseudogene TRBV3-2) and TRBJ1-5; weak D call: TRBD1 (5 bases). Material: PBMCs or T cells enriched from blood (not recorded which). CDR3 sequence: CASSLWGDQPQHF. CDR3 nucleotide sequence: TGTGCCAGCAGCCTTTGGGGGGATCAGCCCCAGCATTTT.